Each of the 20 T cell receptor beta chains below was sequenced from the same sample in a study of OX40 agonist ivuxolimab in advanced cancers. Here immunoSEQ multiplex PCR was the method, and the copy in TCRdb shows in-frame clones only, minus some. This sample carries some 81,000 clones, more than 75% of them seen once, and the ten largest clones take 6.2%. Source: CD4+ or CD8+ T cells sorted from blood, taken in a trial of the OX40 agonist ivuxolimab. Receptors originate from an adult with an advanced solid tumor such as melanoma, head and neck, liver or kidney cancer.

The J gene is TRBJ1-1, the V gene TRBV2; possibly TRBD1 for D (6 bases). Trimming stripped 9 bases from V and 0 bases from J, with 14 bases between. The CDR3 runs 14 residues. Germline CDR1 and CDR2: SNHLY and FYNNEI. The DNA of the CDR3 is TGTGCCAGTATTGGGACAATTCTGAACACTGAAGCTTTCTTT. This gives the protein CASIGTILNTEAFF.

This chain links TRBV9 with TRBJ1-1; TRBD1 agrees at 8 bases. V lost 0 bases to trimming and J lost 4 bases; unmatched junction nucleotides: 2. This CDR3 region has 14 residues. Germline V CDR1 and CDR2: SGDLS, YYNGEE. The CDR3 sequence is CASSVATGGTEAFF. As DNA, the CDR3 is TGTGCCAGCAGCGTAGCCACAGGGGGCACTGAAGCTTTCTTT.

The chain is built from TRBV18 and TRBJ1-3; 7 bases are shared with TRBD1. CDR1 and CDR2 from the germline V gene are KGHSH and LQKENI. The CDR3 extends over 14 amino acids. J was trimmed by 2 bases and V by 6 bases; bases with no gene match: 4. CDR3 region: CASSPDRAGNTIYF. CDR3 bases: TGTGCCAGCTCGCCTGACAGGGCTGGAAACACCATATATTTT.

The chain uses TRBV19 and TRBJ2-3; TRBD2 might be the D (5 bases). The CDR3 extends over 14 amino acids. Between the trimmed V and J ends, which lost 3 bases and 6 bases, there was a span of 13 bases. The V gene's germline CDR1 is LNHDA and CDR2 SQIVND (reference sequence). The CDR3: CASSIVGERDTQYF. The CDR3 nucleotides read TGTGCCAGTAGTATTGTCGGCGAGCGGGATACGCAGTATTTT.

The genes are TRBV14 and TRBJ2-6, with D tentatively TRBD2 (6 bases). The germline V gene has CDR1 SGHDN and CDR2 FVKESK. V was pared by 1 base and J by 2 bases, with 15 bases between. There are 18 residues in the CDR3. For the CDR3, the DNA is TGTGCCAGCAGCCAAGGGTTCGGGGGATGGCCTGGGGCCAACGTCCTGACTTTC. It translates to CASSQGFGGWPGANVLTF.

The rearrangement joins TRBV30 to TRBJ1-5; D is possibly TRBD1 (6 bases). The germline gives CDR1 GTSNPN, CDR2 SVGIG (reference sequence). CDR3 length equals 14 residues. With 3 bases removed from V and 1 base from J, the gap between germline ends came to 10 bases. The CDR3 loop is CAWSSDRSNQPQHF. The CDR3 region has the DNA TGTGCCTGGAGCTCGGACAGAAGCAATCAGCCCCAGCATTTT. The complete variable domain, with remaining parts taken from reference TRBV30 and TRBJ1-5, reads SQTIHQWPATLVQPVGSPLSLECTVEGTSNPNLYWYRQAAGRGLQLLFYSVGIGQISSEVPQNLSASRPQDRQFILSSKKLLLSDSGFYLCAWSSDRSNQPQHFGDGTRLSIL.

This clone was seen a single time. The chain combines TRBV10-1 with TRBJ2-1, with D uncertain. Germline V gene lookup returns CDR1 WNHNN and CDR2 SYGVQD (reference sequence). CDR3 length: 16 amino acids. The V end was cut by 4 bases, the J end by 9 bases, with 22 bases between. The CDR3, as DNA: TGCGCCAGCAGTGCGTATGTTGCTCTGGGGTTAGCTGAGCAGTTCTTC. It yields the protein CASSAYVALGLAEQFF.

V and J are TRBV19 and TRBJ2-5, with 14 nucleotides matching TRBD2. V trimming: 5 bases; J trimming: 4 bases; junction bases outside the gene matches: 9. CDR3 size: 17 residues. Germline loops: CDR1 LNHDA, CDR2 SQIVND (reference sequence). The DNA for the CDR3 is TGTGCCAGTAGTTCGCAGACTAGCGGGAGGGAAGGAGAGACCCAGTACTTC. Its protein product is CASSSQTSGREGETQYF.

The chain combines TRBV7-2 with TRBJ1-1; D is unclear. The CDR3 sequence is 14 residues long. Germline V lookup: CDR1 SGHTA, CDR2 FQGNSA. V lost 1 base, J lost 0 bases, and 6 bases lay in between. The DNA for the CDR3 is TGTGCCAGCAGCTTAGAATCTATGAACACTGAAGCTTTCTTT. Amino acid sequence: CASSLESMNTEAFF.

This sequence joins TRBV9 and TRBJ2-7, with D perhaps being TRBD1 or TRBD2 (5 bases each). Trimming took off 0 bases at V and 9 bases at J, with 13 bases between the two ends. Germline values: CDR1 SGDLS, CDR2 YYNGEE. The CDR3 has 13 amino acids. CDR3 in amino acids: CASSVGFRDRQYF. The CDR3 coding sequence is TGTGCCAGCAGCGTAGGATTTAGGGACCGGCAGTACTTC.

The CDR3 loop is CASSGTEGSLYNEQFF. The CDR3 DNA reads TGTGCCAGCAGTGGAACGGAAGGGTCTTTATACAATGAGCAGTTCTTC. The chain couples TRBV25-1 to TRBJ2-1, with D unclear. CDR1 is MGHDK, CDR2 SYGVNS, per germline. Trimming stripped 4 bases from V and 4 bases from J, with 17 bases between. This CDR3 spans 16 amino acids.

The chain combines TRBV30 with TRBJ2-7, with TRBD1 as a possible D gene (6 bases). The germline CDR1 and CDR2 sequences are GTSNPN and SVGIG (reference sequence). The CDR3 is made up of 15 amino acids. V lost 2 bases and J 5 bases, leaving 19 bases between the germline ends. CDR3 in amino acids: CAWSPHGTNSNEQYF. The CDR3 region has the DNA TGTGCCTGGAGTCCCCACGGGACAAATAGTAACGAGCAGTACTTC.

The rearrangement joins TRBV5-1 to TRBJ2-5; TRBD2 is a possible D gene (5 bases). The CDR3 sequence is 14 residues long. CDR1 and CDR2 from the germline V gene are SGHRS and YFSETQ. The V end was cut by 4 bases, the J end by 2 bases, with 12 bases between. As DNA, the CDR3 is TGCGCCAGCAGCCTCCGGGGAATGCAAGAGACCCAGTACTTC. The encoded protein is CASSLRGMQETQYF.

This rearrangement joins TRBV28 to TRBJ2-7; no reliable D call. The CDR3 spans 15 residues. CDR1 MDHEN and CDR2 SYDVKM come from the germline V gene. Trimming took 6 bases from V and 0 from J, leaving 15 bases between them. CDR3 DNA: TGTGCCAGCAGCTCCGATAACTTTAACTCCTACGAGCAGTACTTC. The encoded protein is CASSSDNFNSYEQYF.

The chain couples TRBV4-3 to TRBJ2-1; D is uncertain. With 3 bases removed from V and 7 bases from J, the gap between germline ends came to 7 bases. This CDR3 has 12 amino acids. In germline, CDR1 is LGHNA, CDR2 YSLEER. In nucleotides, the CDR3 is TGCGCCAGCAGCCACCTAAGGAATGAGCAGTTCTTC. It is translated as CASSHLRNEQFF.

The V and J genes are TRBV28 and TRBJ2-5, with a tentative D call TRBD2 (5 bases). Trimming stripped 5 bases from V and 6 bases from J, with 22 bases between. Germline CDR1 is MDHEN and CDR2 is SYDVKM. This CDR3 region has 16 residues. The CDR3 nucleotides are TGTGCCAGCAGTCCTCCTGGGTTACTTGGAGGAAAGACCCAGTACTTC. Amino acids: CASSPPGLLGGKTQYF.

Here the CDR3 DNA reads TGTGCCAGCAGGTCGGGGGCGCTGAACACTGAAGCTTTCTTT. Protein: CASRSGALNTEAFF. The chain has TRBV27 and TRBJ1-1; tentatively, D is TRBD1 (6 bases). This CDR3 has 14 amino acids. Deletions cut 6 bases from V and 0 bases from J, with 11 bases between. The germline V gene encodes CDR1 MNHEY and CDR2 SMNVEV (reference sequence).

The J gene is TRBJ2-5, the V gene TRBV5-1; D not resolved. The germline V gene has CDR1 SGHRS and CDR2 YFSETQ. Trimming took off 0 bases at V and 4 bases at J, with 13 bases between the two ends. This CDR3 has 15 amino acids. The DNA for the CDR3 is TGCGCCAGCAGCTTGGAATTTATCCCGGGAGAGACCCAGTACTTC. Translated, it gives CASSLEFIPGETQYF.

The CDR3, as DNA: TGTGCCAGCATCTCGGACAGGGGGCGCCACGAGCAGTACTTC. This translates into CASISDRGRHEQYF. V is TRBV2 and J is TRBJ2-7, with 11 positions matching TRBD1. Germline CDR1 reads SNHLY; CDR2 reads FYNNEI. This CDR3 comprises 14 residues. V was pared by 7 bases and J by 5 bases, with 7 bases of the junction left unmatched.

The chain uses TRBV28 and TRBJ2-3; 9 positions match TRBD1. CDR3 size: 17 residues. Germline trimming cut 4 bases from V and 2 bases from J; bases unmatched to any gene: 10. Per the germline V gene, CDR1 is MDHEN and CDR2 is SYDVKM. In nucleotides, the CDR3 is TGTGCCAGCAGTTCGTTTGACAGGGGGACAAACACAGATACGCAGTATTTT. This encodes CASSSFDRGTNTDTQYF. Together with reference TRBV28 and TRBJ2-3, the CDR3 gives the full variable domain: DVKVTQSSRYLVKRTGEKVFLECVQDMDHENMFWYRQDPGLGLRLIYFSYDVKMKEKGDIPEGYSVSREKKERFSLILESASTNQTSMYLCASSSFDRGTNTDTQYFGPGTRLTVL.